This T cell receptor (beta chain) was identified during a study of beta chain features in type 1 diabetes. Across the whole study: Cells sorted and examined across all samples totaled approximately 100,000,000. Study conclusions and caveats: Individuals with type 1 diabetes displayed fewer insertions and more deletions at VDJ junctions. All four CD4+ subsets of Type 1 diabetes patients contained TCRB CDR3s that were moderately but significantly shorter.

There are a few counts of this clone. Antigen unknown. Expressed TCRB transcripts were sequenced after all isolated RNA was converted to cDNA. Data came from immunoSEQ multiplex PCR; TCRdb stores just in-frame clones and leaves some out. The sample includes about 230,000 clones, over 7.5% of them seen just once. V gave up 4 bases and J gave up 4 bases, with 10 bases separating them. Looked up from germline, CDR1 is MNHEY and CDR2 is SMNVEV (reference sequence). The length of the CDR3 is 13 residues. V and J are TRBV27 and TRBJ2-5, with D perhaps TRBD2 (7 bases). Material: naive CD4+ T cells from blood. The sequence was obtained from a woman under 30 in good health. The CDR3 bases are TGTGCCAGCAGTTCTAGGGGGGGAGAGACCCAGTACTTC. Protein product: CASSSRGGETQYF.